A selection of T cell receptor beta chains follows, all from one sample in a study of shared clonotypes between healthy human individuals. Measured with immunoSEQ multiplex PCR; TCRdb has only the in-frame clones, and not every one. The sample includes about 1 million clones, around 82% of them seen just once. The sequencing input was memory CD4+ T cells from PBMCs. These receptors all stem from a young man in good health. Some clones in this sample may be carry-over from other donors' samples. Both conserved end residues are part of each CDR3. The order of the fields is CDR3 DNA, CDR3 protein, D gene, V gene, clone size, J gene. The D gene is left open where the match is weak. Not every row has a clone size; where given, it reads once, few, many or a size class.

DNA: TGCGCCAGCAGCCACCGACAGGGGCTCTATGGCTACACCTTC
CDR3: CASSHRQGLYGYTF
D: TRBD1
V: TRBV4-1
size: NA
J: TRBJ1-2

DNA: TGCGCCAGCAGCTTAAGTCCTGAATACGAGCAGTACTTC
CDR3: CASSLSPEYEQYF
D: NA
V: TRBV5-1
size: NA
J: TRBJ2-7

DNA: TGCGCCAGCGGATCCACCAGCGGCTACAATGAGCAGTTCTTC
CDR3: CASGSTSGYNEQFF
D: NA
V: TRBV10-1
size: NA
J: TRBJ2-1

DNA: TGTGCCAGCAGCTTCTATGGACTCACAGATACGCAGTATTTT
CDR3: CASSFYGLTDTQYF
D: NA
V: TRBV5-4
size: NA
J: TRBJ2-3

DNA: TGTGCCAGCAGCTTTCCATCGGACGGCGGAGCTAACTATGGCTACACCTTC
CDR3: CASSFPSDGGANYGYTF
D: NA
V: TRBV7-9
size: NA
J: TRBJ1-2

DNA: TGTGCCAGCACAAGGACTAGCGGGAGCAATGAGCAGTTCTTC
CDR3: CASTRTSGSNEQFF
D: TRBD2
V: TRBV11-2
size: once
J: TRBJ2-1

DNA: TGCGCCAGCAGCGGTAAAGGGGTTGCAGATACGCAGTATTTT
CDR3: CASSGKGVADTQYF
D: NA
V: TRBV5-1
size: NA
J: TRBJ2-3

DNA: TGTGCCAGCAGCTTTCAAGGCTTGGAAGAGACCCAGTACTTC
CDR3: CASSFQGLEETQYF
D: NA
V: TRBV11-3
size: NA
J: TRBJ2-5

DNA: TGTGCCAGCGGGATGGGTCCTGGGACCGGGGAGCTGTTTTTT
CDR3: CASGMGPGTGELFF
D: NA
V: TRBV7-3
size: NA
J: TRBJ2-2

DNA: TGTGCAAGTCGCTCACGCTCTGGAAACACCATATATTTT
CDR3: CASRSRSGNTIYF
D: NA
V: TRBV12-2
size: NA
J: TRBJ1-3

DNA: TGTGCCAGCAGCTTAAGTCTCCGTACCGGGACAGGGATGTCTTTCTTT
CDR3: CASSLSLRTGTGMSFF
D: TRBD1
V: TRBV7-2
size: NA
J: TRBJ1-1

DNA: TGCAGCGTTGAATCTAGGGGAAGTTGGGCCGGGGCCAACGTCCTGACTTTC
CDR3: CSVESRGSWAGANVLTF
D: NA
V: TRBV29-1
size: NA
J: TRBJ2-6

DNA: TGTGCCAGCAGCTTAGCTGGGGGGAGCAATCAGCCCCAGCATTTT
CDR3: CASSLAGGSNQPQHF
D: NA
V: TRBV7-2
size: NA
J: TRBJ1-5

DNA: TGCGCCAGCAGGGCGTTCCGGGATTCCTACAATGAGCAGTTCTTC
CDR3: CASRAFRDSYNEQFF
D: NA
V: TRBV5-1
size: NA
J: TRBJ2-1

DNA: TGTGCCAGCAGGCTCCAGGGGACGTTCGCCTACGAGCAGTACTTC
CDR3: CASRLQGTFAYEQYF
D: NA
V: TRBV28
size: few
J: TRBJ2-7

DNA: TGTGCCAGCAGCGTAGACAGTGACAACTACGAGCAGTACTTC
CDR3: CASSVDSDNYEQYF
D: NA
V: TRBV9
size: once
J: TRBJ2-7